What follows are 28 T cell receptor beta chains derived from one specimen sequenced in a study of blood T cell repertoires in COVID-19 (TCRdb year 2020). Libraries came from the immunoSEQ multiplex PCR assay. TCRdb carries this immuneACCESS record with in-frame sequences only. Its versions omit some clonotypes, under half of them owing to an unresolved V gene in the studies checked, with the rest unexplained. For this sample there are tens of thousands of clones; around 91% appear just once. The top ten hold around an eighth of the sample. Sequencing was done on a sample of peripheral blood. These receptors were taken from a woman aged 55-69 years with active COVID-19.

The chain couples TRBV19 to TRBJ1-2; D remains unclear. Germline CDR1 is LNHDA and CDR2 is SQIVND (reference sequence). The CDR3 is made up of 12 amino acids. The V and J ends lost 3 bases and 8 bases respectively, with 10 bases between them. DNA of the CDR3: TGTGCCAGTAGTATTTCCCCCGGGGGCTACACCTTC. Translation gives CASSISPGGYTF.

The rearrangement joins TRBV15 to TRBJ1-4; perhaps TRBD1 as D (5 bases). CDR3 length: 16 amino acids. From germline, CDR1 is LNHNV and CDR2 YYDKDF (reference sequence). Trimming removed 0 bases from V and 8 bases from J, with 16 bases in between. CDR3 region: CATSRDPGRADEKLFF. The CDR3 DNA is TGTGCCACCAGCAGAGATCCCGGCAGGGCGGACGAAAAACTGTTTTTT.

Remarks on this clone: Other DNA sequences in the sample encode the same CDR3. The CDR3 loop is CASSQGQGASGYTF. In DNA form, the CDR3 reads TGTGCCAGCAGCCAAGGACAGGGTGCCTCTGGCTACACCTTC. This chain joins TRBV3-1 (or the pseudogene TRBV3-2) and TRBJ1-2, with 7 bases fitting TRBD1. V trimming: 1 base; J trimming: 7 bases; junction bases outside the gene matches: 6. The CDR3 spans 14 residues. Germline CDR1 LGHDT, CDR2 YNNKEL (reference sequence).

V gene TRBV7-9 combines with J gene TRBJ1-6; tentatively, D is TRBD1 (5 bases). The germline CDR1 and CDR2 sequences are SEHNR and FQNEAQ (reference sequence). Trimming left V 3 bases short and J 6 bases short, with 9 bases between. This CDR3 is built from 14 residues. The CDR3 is CASSFRATNSPLHF. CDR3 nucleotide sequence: TGTGCCAGCAGCTTCAGGGCGACTAATTCACCCCTCCACTTT.

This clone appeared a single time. The CDR3 nucleotides read TGTGCCAGCAGCTTAGTCTTCGGACAGGGGACTGAAGCTTTCTTT. Residues: CASSLVFGQGTEAFF. The chain recombines TRBV7-2 with TRBJ1-1; 9 nucleotides line up with TRBD1. The J segment lost 5 bases and the V segment lost 1 base, leaving 5 bases of the junction unmatched. This CDR3 is built from 15 residues. Germline CDR1 reads SGHTA; CDR2 reads FQGNSA.

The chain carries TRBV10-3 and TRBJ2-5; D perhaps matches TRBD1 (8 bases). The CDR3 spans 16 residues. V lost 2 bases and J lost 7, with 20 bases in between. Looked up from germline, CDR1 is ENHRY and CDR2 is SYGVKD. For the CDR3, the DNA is TGTGCCATCAGTGAGGGGGCCGGGACAGGCGGGAGGACCCAGTACTTC. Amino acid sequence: CAISEGAGTGGRTQYF.

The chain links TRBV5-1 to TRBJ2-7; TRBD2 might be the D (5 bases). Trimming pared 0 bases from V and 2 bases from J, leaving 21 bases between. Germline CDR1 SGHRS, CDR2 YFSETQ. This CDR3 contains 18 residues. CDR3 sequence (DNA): TGCGCCAGCAGCTTGGTATCCTGGCCAAAGGAGGTAGCCTACGAGCAGTACTTC. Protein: CASSLVSWPKEVAYEQYF. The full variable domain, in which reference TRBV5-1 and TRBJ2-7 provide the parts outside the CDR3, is KAGVTQTPRYLIKTRGQQVTLSCSPISGHRSVSWYQQTPGQGLQFLFEYFSETQRNKGNFPGRFSGRQFSNSRSEMNVSTLELGDSALYLCASSLVSWPKEVAYEQYFGPGTRLTVT.

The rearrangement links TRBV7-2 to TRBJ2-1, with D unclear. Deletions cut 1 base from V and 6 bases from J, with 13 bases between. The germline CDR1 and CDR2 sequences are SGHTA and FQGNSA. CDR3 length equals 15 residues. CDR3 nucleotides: TGTGCCAGCAGCTTAGGTGGCATGGCCTCCAATGAGCAGTTCTTC. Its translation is CASSLGGMASNEQFF.

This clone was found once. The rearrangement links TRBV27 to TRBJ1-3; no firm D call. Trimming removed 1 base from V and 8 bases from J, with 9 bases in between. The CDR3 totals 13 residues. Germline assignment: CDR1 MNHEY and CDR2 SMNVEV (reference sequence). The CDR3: CASSLYGGDTIYF. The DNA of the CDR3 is TGTGCCAGCAGTTTATATGGCGGGGACACCATATATTTT.

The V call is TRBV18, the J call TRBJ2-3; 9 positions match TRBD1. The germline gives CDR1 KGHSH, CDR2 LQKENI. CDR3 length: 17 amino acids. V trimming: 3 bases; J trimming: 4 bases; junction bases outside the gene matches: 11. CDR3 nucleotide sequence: TGTGCCAGCTCACCGTCCGGGACAGGGCGATGGGCAGATACGCAGTATTTT. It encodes CASSPSGTGRWADTQYF.

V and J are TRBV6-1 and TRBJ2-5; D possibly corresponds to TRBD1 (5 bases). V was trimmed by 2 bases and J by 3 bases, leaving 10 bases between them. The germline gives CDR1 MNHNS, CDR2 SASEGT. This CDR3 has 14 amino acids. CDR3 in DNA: TGTGCCAGCAGTGAAAAGGGCAGGGAAGAGACCCAGTACTTC. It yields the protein CASSEKGREETQYF.

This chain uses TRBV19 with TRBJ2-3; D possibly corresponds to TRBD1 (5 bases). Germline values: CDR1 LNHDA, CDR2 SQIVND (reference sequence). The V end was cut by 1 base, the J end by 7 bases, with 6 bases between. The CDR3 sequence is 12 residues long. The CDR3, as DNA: TGTGCCAGTAGTATAGCAGGGAATACGCAGTATTTT. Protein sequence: CASSIAGNTQYF. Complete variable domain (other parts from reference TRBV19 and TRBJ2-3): DGGITQSPKYLFRKEGQNVTLSCEQNLNHDAMYWYRQDPGQGLRLIYYSQIVNDFQKGDIAEGYSVSREKKESFPLTVTSAQKNPTAFYLCASSIAGNTQYFGPGTRLTVL.

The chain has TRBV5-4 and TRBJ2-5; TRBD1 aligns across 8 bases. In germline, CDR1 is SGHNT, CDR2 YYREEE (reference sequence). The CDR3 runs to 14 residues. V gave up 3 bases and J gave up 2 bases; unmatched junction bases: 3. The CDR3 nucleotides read TGTGCCAGCAGCTACAGGGGGACTCAAGAGACCCAGTACTTC. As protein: CASSYRGTQETQYF.

In DNA form, the CDR3 reads TGTGCCAGCAGCCGGCGACTAGCGGGGAGCACAGATACGCAGTATTTT. This encodes CASSRRLAGSTDTQYF. This chain connects TRBV7-9 to TRBJ2-3; 11 bases align to TRBD2. The germline CDR1 and CDR2 sequences are SEHNR and FQNEAQ (reference sequence). CDR3 length: 16 amino acids. V dropped 5 bases and J dropped 0; count of bases not matched to a gene: 4.

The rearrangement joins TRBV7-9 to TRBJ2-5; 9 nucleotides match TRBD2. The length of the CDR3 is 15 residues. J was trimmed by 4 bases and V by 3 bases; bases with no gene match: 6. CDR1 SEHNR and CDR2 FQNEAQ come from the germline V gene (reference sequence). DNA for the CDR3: TGTGCCAGCAGCTTTGCGGGGGGGCCCGTAGAGACCCAGTACTTC. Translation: CASSFAGGPVETQYF.

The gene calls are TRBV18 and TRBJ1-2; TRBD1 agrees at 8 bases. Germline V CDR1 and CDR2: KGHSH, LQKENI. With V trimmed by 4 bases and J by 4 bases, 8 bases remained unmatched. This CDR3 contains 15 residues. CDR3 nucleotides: TGTGCCAGCTCACTAGGACAGGGCTCTGGCTATGGCTACACCTTC. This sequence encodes CASSLGQGSGYGYTF. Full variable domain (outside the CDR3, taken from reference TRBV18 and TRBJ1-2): NAGVMQNPRHLVRRRGQEARLRCSPMKGHSHVYWYRQLPEEGLKFMVYLQKENIIDESGMPKERFSAEFPKEGPSILRIQQVVRGDSAAYFCASSLGQGSGYGYTFGSGTRLTVV.

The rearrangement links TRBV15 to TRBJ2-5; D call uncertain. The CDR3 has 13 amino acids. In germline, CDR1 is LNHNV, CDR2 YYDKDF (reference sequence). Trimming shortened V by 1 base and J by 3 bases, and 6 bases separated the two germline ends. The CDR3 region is CATSRGVEETQYF. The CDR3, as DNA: TGTGCCACCAGCAGAGGAGTAGAAGAGACCCAGTACTTC.

For the CDR3, the DNA is TGTGCCAGCAGCGGCTGGGGCAGGGCGTACACTGAAGCTTTCTTT. This encodes CASSGWGRAYTEAFF. The chain joins TRBV6-5 to TRBJ1-1, with D perhaps TRBD1 (5 bases). From germline, CDR1 is MNHEY and CDR2 SVGAGI. Deletions cut 6 bases from V and 3 bases from J, with 17 bases between. This CDR3 comprises 15 residues.

The CDR3 DNA is TGTGCCAGCAGCCTCGTCGGGGTGCCTGGGGCCAACGTCCTGACTTTC. It is translated as CASSLVGVPGANVLTF. The chain combines TRBV3-1 (or the pseudogene TRBV3-2) with TRBJ2-6; the D gene is possibly TRBD2 (5 bases). Germline CDR1 reads LGHDT; CDR2 reads YNNKEL (reference sequence). V lost 4 bases to trimming and J lost 2 bases, with 12 bases between them. This CDR3 comprises 16 residues.

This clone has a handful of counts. CDR3 bases: TGTGCCAGCAGTTGGAAGATTCCAGGTAATCAGCCCCAGCATTTT. Translated, it gives CASSWKIPGNQPQHF. The chain recombines TRBV6-5 with TRBJ1-5, with D hard to call. The V gene's germline CDR1 is MNHEY and CDR2 SVGAGI. The CDR3 loop spans 15 amino acids. Trimming left V 4 bases short and J 4 bases short, with 14 bases between.

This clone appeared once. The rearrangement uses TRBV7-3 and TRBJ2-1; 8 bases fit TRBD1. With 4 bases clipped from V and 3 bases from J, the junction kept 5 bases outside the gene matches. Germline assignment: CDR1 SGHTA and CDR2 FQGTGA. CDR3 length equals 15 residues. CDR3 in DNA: TGTGCCAGCAGCTCACGGGACAGGCTCTACAATGAGCAGTTCTTC. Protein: CASSSRDRLYNEQFF.

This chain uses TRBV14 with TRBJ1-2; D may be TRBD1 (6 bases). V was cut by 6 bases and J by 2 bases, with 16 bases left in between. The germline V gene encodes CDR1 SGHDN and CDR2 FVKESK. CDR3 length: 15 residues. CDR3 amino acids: CASSGVGAKNYGYTF. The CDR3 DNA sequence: TGTGCCAGCAGTGGCGTGGGGGCGAAGAACTATGGCTACACCTTC.

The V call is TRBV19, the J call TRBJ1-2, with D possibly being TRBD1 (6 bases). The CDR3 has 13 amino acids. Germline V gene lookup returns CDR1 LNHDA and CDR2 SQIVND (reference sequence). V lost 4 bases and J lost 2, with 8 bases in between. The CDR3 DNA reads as TGTGCCAGTAGTAGACAGGCAAACTATGGCTACACCTTC. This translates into CASSRQANYGYTF. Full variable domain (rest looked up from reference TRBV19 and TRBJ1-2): DGGITQSPKYLFRKEGQNVTLSCEQNLNHDAMYWYRQDPGQGLRLIYYSQIVNDFQKGDIAEGYSVSREKKESFPLTVTSAQKNPTAFYLCASSRQANYGYTFGSGTRLTVV.

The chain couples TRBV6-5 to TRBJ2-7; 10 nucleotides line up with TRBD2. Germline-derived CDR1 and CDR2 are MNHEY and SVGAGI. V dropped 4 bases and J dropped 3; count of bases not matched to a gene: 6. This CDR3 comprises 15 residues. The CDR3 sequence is CASSSSGGLLYEQYF. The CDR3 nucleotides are TGTGCCAGCAGTTCTAGCGGGGGACTCCTCTACGAGCAGTACTTC.

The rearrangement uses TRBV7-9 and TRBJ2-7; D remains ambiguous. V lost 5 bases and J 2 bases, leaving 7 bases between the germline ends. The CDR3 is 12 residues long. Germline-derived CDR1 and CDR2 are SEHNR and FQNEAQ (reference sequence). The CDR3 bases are TGTGCCAGCAGCCTGGAGACCTACGAGCAGTACTTC. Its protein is CASSLETYEQYF.

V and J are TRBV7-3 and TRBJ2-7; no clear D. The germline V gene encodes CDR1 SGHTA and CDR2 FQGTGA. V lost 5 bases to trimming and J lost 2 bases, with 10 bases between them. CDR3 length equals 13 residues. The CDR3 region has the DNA TGTGCCAGCAGCCCTTATGGGCCCTACGAGCAGTACTTC. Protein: CASSPYGPYEQYF.

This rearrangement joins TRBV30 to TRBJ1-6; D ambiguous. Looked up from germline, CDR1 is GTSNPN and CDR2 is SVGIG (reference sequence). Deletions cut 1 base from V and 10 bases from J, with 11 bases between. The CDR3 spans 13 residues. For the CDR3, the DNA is TGTGCCTGGAGTGAGTCTGACAACTCACCCCTCCACTTT. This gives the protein CAWSESDNSPLHF.

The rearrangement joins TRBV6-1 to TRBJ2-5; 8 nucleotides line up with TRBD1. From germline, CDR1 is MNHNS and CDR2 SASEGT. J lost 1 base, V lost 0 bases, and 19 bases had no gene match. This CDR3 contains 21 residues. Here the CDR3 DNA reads TGTGCCAGCAGTGAAGCGGAGAGACAGGGGTTACAGCGCGCCATCCAAGAGACCCAGTACTTC. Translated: CASSEAERQGLQRAIQETQYF.